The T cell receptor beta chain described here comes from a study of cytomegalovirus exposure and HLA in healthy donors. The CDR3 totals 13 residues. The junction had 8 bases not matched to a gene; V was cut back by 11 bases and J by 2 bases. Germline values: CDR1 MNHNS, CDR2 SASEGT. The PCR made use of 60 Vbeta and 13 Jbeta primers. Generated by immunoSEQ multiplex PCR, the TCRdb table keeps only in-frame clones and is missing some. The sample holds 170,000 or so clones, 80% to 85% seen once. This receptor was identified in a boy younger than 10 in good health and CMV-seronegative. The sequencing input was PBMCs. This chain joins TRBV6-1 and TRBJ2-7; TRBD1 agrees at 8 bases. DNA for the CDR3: TGTGCCTCCGGATGGACAGGGACCTACGAGCAGTACTTC. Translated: CASGWTGTYEQYF.